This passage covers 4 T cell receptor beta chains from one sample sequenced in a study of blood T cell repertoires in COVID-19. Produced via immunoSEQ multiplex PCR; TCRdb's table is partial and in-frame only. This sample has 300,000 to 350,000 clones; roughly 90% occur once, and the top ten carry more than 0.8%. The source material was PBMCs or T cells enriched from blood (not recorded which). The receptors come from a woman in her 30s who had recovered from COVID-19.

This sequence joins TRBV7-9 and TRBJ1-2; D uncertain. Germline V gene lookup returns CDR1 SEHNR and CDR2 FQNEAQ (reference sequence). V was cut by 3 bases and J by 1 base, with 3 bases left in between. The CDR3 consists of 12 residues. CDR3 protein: CASSFNNYGYTF. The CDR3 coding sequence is TGTGCCAGCAGCTTTAATAACTATGGCTACACCTTC.

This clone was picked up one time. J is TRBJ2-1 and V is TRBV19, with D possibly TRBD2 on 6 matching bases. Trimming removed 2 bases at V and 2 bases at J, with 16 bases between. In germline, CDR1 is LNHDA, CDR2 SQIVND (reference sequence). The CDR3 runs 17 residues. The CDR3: CASSILARGGTYNEQFF. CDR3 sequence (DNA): TGTGCCAGTAGTATACTGGCGCGGGGTGGAACCTACAATGAGCAGTTCTTC. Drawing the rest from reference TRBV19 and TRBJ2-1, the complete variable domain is DGGITQSPKYLFRKEGQNVTLSCEQNLNHDAMYWYRQDPGQGLRLIYYSQIVNDFQKGDIAEGYSVSREKKESFPLTVTSAQKNPTAFYLCASSILARGGTYNEQFFGPGTRLTVL.

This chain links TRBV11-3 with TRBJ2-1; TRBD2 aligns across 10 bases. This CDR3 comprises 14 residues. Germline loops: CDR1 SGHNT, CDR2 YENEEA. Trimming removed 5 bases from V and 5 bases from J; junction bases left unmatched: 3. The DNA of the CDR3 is TGTGCCAGCAGCACTAGCGGGGAAGACAATGAGCAGTTCTTC. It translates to CASSTSGEDNEQFF.

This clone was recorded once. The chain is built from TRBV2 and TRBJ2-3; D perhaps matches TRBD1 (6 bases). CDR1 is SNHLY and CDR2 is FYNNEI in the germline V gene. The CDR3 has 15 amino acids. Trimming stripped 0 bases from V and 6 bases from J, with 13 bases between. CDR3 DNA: TGTGCCAGCAGTGAAGCGCTTCAGGGGTCGGATACGCAGTATTTT. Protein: CASSEALQGSDTQYF.